This record looks at one T cell receptor (beta chain) sequence and its context. Its antigen is unknown. The record originates from a study of CD8+ T cells in alopecia areata. Study-level results: Mice showed clearer TCR sharing than patients did, a gap that was possibly HLA-related. Tofacitinib significantly decreased scalp clonality and expanded CD8+ clones among top 100.

CDR1 and CDR2 (germline): SGHVS, FQNEAQ. This CDR3 has 15 amino acids. J lost 4 bases, V lost 4 bases, and 6 bases had no gene match. Following RNA extraction, reverse transcription yielded cDNA that acted as the sequencing template. Libraries were prepared by immunoSEQ multiplex PCR; TCRdb keeps only in-frame clonotypes and omits some of them. The sample contains approximately 180,000 clones, roughly 53% of which appear only once. The treatment is: oral pan-JAK inhibitor, 5-10 mg twice daily. Sorting separated CD4+ and CD8+ T cells out of PBMCs. The sequencing here drew on CD8+ T cells sorted from blood, taken at week 24, from a patient treated with tofacitinib. The chain uses TRBV7-8 and TRBJ1-1; 10 bases fit TRBD1. This clonotype originated in a human donor with alopecia areata. In DNA form, the CDR3 reads TGTGCCAGCAGCTACCGGACAGGGGGAGGCACTGAAGCTTTCTTT. Translated: CASSYRTGGGTEAFF. The full variable domain, in which reference TRBV7-8 and TRBJ1-1 provide the parts outside the CDR3, is GAGVSQSPRYKVAKRGQDVALRCDPISGHVSLFWYQQALGQGPEFLTYFQNEAQLDKSGLPSDRFFAERPEGSVSTLKIQRTQQEDSAVYLCASSYRTGGGTEAFFGQGTRLTVV.